This T cell receptor (beta chain) was identified in a study of shared clonotypes between healthy human individuals. On the study more broadly: Per donor, CD8 memory used one plate, CD8 naive used two, CD4 memory used three and CD4 naive used three. Whole-study findings and limits: Naive CD4 clonotypes were shared across several donors at roughly 5%. Rarefaction curves obtained for sorted subsets showed sequencing incomplete despite large depth.

CD45RO-negative, CCR7-positively selected cells formed the naive CD8 fraction, excluding terminally differentiated effector memory CD45RA+ cells. Trimming stripped 5 bases from V and 3 bases from J, with 13 bases between. Germline lookup yields CDR1 SEHNR and CDR2 FQNEAQ (reference sequence). The CDR3 length is 14 residues. Genomic DNA of every subset was divided equally among multiple immunoSEQ plates. Generated by immunoSEQ multiplex PCR, the TCRdb table keeps only in-frame clones and is missing some. This sample has about 2.2 million clones, with 80% to 95% found just once. Turning to this clone: The antigen is undetermined.

This TCR was sampled from a man aged 18 to 29 in good health. Some clones in this sample may be carry-over from other donors' samples. The chain is built from TRBV7-9 and TRBJ1-1; D ambiguous. The sequenced sample was naive CD8+ T cells from PBMCs. The CDR3 bases are TGTGCCAGCAGCAAAGACCCCGGGGACACTGAAGCTTTCTTT. Translated: CASSKDPGDTEAFF. Variable domain in full (rest from reference TRBV7-9 and TRBJ1-1): DTGVSQNPRHKITKRGQNVTFRCDPISEHNRLYWYRQTLGQGPEFLTYFQNEAQLEKSRLLSDRFSAERPKGSFSTLEIQRTEQGDSAMYLCASSKDPGDTEAFFGQGTRLTVV.